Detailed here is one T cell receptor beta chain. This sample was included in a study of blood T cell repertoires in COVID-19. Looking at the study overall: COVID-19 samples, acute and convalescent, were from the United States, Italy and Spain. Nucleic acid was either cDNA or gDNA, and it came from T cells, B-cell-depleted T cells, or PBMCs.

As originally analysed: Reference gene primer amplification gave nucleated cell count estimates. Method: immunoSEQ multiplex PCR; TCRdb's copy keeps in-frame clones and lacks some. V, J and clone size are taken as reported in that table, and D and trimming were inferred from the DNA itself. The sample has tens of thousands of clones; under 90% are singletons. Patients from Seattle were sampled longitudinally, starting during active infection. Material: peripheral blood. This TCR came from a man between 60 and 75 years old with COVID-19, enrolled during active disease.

The CDR3 here is CASTSAGNTIYF. CDR3 nucleotides: TGTGCCAGCACCTCAGCTGGAAACACCATATATTTT. The rearrangement links TRBV28 to TRBJ1-3; D not certain. V was pared by 7 bases and J by 2 bases, with 6 bases between. The CDR3 is made up of 12 amino acids. Germline V gene data show CDR1 as MDHEN and CDR2 as SYDVKM.